A single sample gave rise to the 17 T cell receptor beta chains below, sequenced in a study of blood T cell repertoires in COVID-19. Generated by immunoSEQ multiplex PCR, the TCRdb table keeps only in-frame clones and is missing some. Here the sample spans 150,000 to 160,000 clones, just under 85% being singletons. Sequencing input: peripheral blood. All receptors come from a woman in her fifties or sixties with acute or convalescent COVID-19.

The chain links TRBV27 to TRBJ2-5, with TRBD1 matching over 8 bases. V shed 1 base and J 5 bases; nucleotides not matched to a gene: 6. The CDR3 consists of 15 residues. Germline CDR1 is MNHEY and CDR2 is SMNVEV (reference sequence). CDR3 DNA: TGTGCCAGCAGTTTATTCCAGGGGGCTGGGGAGACCCAGTACTTC. Residues: CASSLFQGAGETQYF.

V gene TRBV28 combines with J gene TRBJ2-4; 7 nucleotides agree with TRBD1. J was trimmed by 4 bases and V by 3 bases; bases with no gene match: 6. This CDR3 contains 15 residues. CDR1 is MDHEN and CDR2 is SYDVKM in the germline V gene. Here the CDR3 reads CASSLDPGQKNIQYF. CDR3 DNA: TGTGCCAGCAGTTTGGATCCGGGACAGAAAAACATTCAGTACTTC.

The chain carries TRBV11-1 and TRBJ2-5; 9 bases map to TRBD1. The CDR3 loop spans 15 amino acids. CDR1 is SGHAT and CDR2 is FQDESV in the germline V gene (reference sequence). V was clipped by 5 bases and J by 7 bases; unmatched bases: 11. Here the CDR3 reads CASSRGTGFDGTQYF. CDR3 nucleotides: TGTGCCAGCAGCCGCGGGACAGGGTTTGACGGGACCCAGTACTTC. The full variable domain, its missing parts supplied by reference TRBV11-1 and TRBJ2-5, is EAEVAQSPRYKITEKSQAVAFWCDPISGHATLYWYRQILGQGPELLVQFQDESVVDDSQLPKDRFSAERLKGVDSTLKIQPAELGDSAMYLCASSRGTGFDGTQYFGPGTRLLVL.

The chain recombines TRBV14 with TRBJ2-3, with D maybe TRBD1 (5 bases). V was pared by 7 bases and J by 2 bases, with 10 bases between. The CDR3 contains 13 residues. Germline values: CDR1 SGHDN, CDR2 FVKESK. The CDR3 DNA reads as TGTGCCAGCAATTTGGGGCCCACAGATACGCAGTATTTT. Translated, it gives CASNLGPTDTQYF.

J is TRBJ1-6 and V is TRBV30; D is ambiguous. Germline values: CDR1 GTSNPN, CDR2 SVGIG (reference sequence). CDR3 length equals 11 residues. Trimming shortened V by 3 bases and J by 7 bases, and 4 bases separated the two germline ends. CDR3 DNA: TGTGCCTGGAGCGGGAATTCACCCCTCCACTTT. As protein: CAWSGNSPLHF.

The rearrangement links TRBV11-2 to TRBJ1-4; D gene unclear. This CDR3 is 13 amino acids long. In germline, CDR1 is SGHAT, CDR2 FQNNGV. Trimming left V 5 bases short and J 4 bases short, with 8 bases between. CDR3 nucleotide sequence: TGTGCCAGCAGCCTGAGACATAATGAAAAACTGTTTTTT. Translating gives CASSLRHNEKLFF.

The chain carries TRBV6-5 and TRBJ2-1; TRBD1 matches 8 bases. Germline V gives CDR1 MNHEY, CDR2 SVGAGI. J was trimmed by 7 bases and V by 0 bases; bases with no gene match: 2. The CDR3 has 14 amino acids. The CDR3 is CASSYSTGVNEQFF. CDR3 nucleotides: TGTGCCAGCAGTTACTCGACAGGGGTGAATGAGCAGTTCTTC.

This chain joins TRBV10-1 and TRBJ2-7; perhaps TRBD2 as D (5 bases). CDR1 is WNHNN, CDR2 SYGVQD, per germline (reference sequence). CDR3 length: 16 residues. The V and J ends lost 2 bases and 4 bases respectively, with 18 bases between them. Here the CDR3 DNA reads TGCGCCAGCAGTGAGGTGCGGTCTAGCAGACCTTACGAGCAGTACTTC. Translation: CASSEVRSSRPYEQYF.

The J gene is TRBJ1-2, the V gene TRBV13; possible D gene TRBD1, 6 bases. CDR3 length: 14 amino acids. Trimming pared 7 bases from V and 6 bases from J, leaving 18 bases between. Germline V gene lookup returns CDR1 PRHDT and CDR2 FYEKMQ (reference sequence). In DNA, the CDR3 is TGTGCCAGCAACTGGGGAGTACAGGGAAATGGCTACACCTTC. Translating gives CASNWGVQGNGYTF.

The J gene is TRBJ1-4, the V gene TRBV30; D perhaps matches TRBD1 (6 bases). CDR3 length equals 14 residues. The V gene's germline CDR1 is GTSNPN and CDR2 SVGIG (reference sequence). V was clipped by 2 bases and J by 8 bases, with 15 bases between them. The CDR3 coding sequence is TGTGCCTGGAGTCTAACAGGGACGTACGAAAAACTGTTTTTT. Translation: CAWSLTGTYEKLFF.

The J gene is TRBJ2-2, the V gene TRBV18; possibly TRBD1 for D (5 bases). The V end was cut by 4 bases, the J end by 4 bases, with 19 bases between. Per the germline V gene, CDR1 is KGHSH and CDR2 is LQKENI. CDR3 length: 17 residues. The CDR3, as DNA: TGTGCCAGCTCACAAACCGTAGGGGCCGGTGGCACCGGGGAGCTGTTTTTT. Translation: CASSQTVGAGGTGELFF.

This CDR3 reads CASRTGQETQYF. CDR3 sequence (DNA): TGTGCCAGCCGGACAGGGCAAGAGACCCAGTACTTC. The J gene is TRBJ2-5, the V gene TRBV27, with 8 bases fitting TRBD1. The CDR3 sequence is 12 residues long. The germline V gene has CDR1 MNHEY and CDR2 SMNVEV (reference sequence). With V trimmed by 8 bases and J by 2 bases, 1 base remained unmatched.

For the CDR3, the DNA is TGTGCCATCAGGGACGGACAAATCGGGCAGTACGAGCAGTACTTC. Translating gives CAIRDGQIGQYEQYF. The V call is TRBV10-3, the J call TRBJ2-7; D possibly corresponds to TRBD1 (5 bases). The CDR3 has 15 amino acids. Germline-derived CDR1 and CDR2 are ENHRY and SYGVKD. V lost 6 bases and J 4 bases, leaving 19 bases between the germline ends.

This clone was observed a single time. This chain uses TRBV5-1 with TRBJ2-2; TRBD2 agrees at 14 bases. The germline CDR1 and CDR2 sequences are SGHRS and YFSETQ. V lost 4 bases, J lost 6 bases, and 2 bases stayed unmatched. CDR3 length equals 15 residues. CDR3 amino acids: CASSAGLAGAGELFF. The DNA for the CDR3 is TGCGCCAGCAGCGCGGGACTAGCGGGGGCCGGGGAGCTGTTTTTT.

The chain recombines TRBV2 with TRBJ2-2; 7 nucleotides match TRBD1. The trim removed 5 bases at V and 7 bases at J, leaving 13 bases unmatched. The CDR3 spans 16 residues. CDR1 is SNHLY, CDR2 FYNNEI, per germline. The chain's CDR3 is CASSIVQGFMNGELFF. In DNA form, the CDR3 reads TGTGCCAGCAGTATCGTACAGGGGTTTATGAACGGGGAGCTGTTTTTT.

This clone was seen many times. The rearrangement links TRBV27 to TRBJ1-5; a weak D match, TRBD1 (5 bases). Trimming removed 5 bases at V and 7 bases at J, with 9 bases between. The CDR3 covers 12 residues. CDR1 MNHEY and CDR2 SMNVEV come from the germline V gene (reference sequence). The CDR3 protein is CASSGQGQPQHF. The CDR3 nucleotides are TGTGCCAGCAGTGGCCAGGGCCAGCCCCAGCATTTT.

The chain combines TRBV29-1 with TRBJ1-2; TRBD1 aligns across 9 bases. Germline assignment: CDR1 SQVTM and CDR2 ANQGSEA. V shed 7 bases and J 7 bases; nucleotides not matched to a gene: 7. CDR3 length equals 12 residues. CDR3 nucleotide sequence: TGCAGCGCACTGGGACAGGGCGGTGGCTACACCTTC. It yields the protein CSALGQGGGYTF.